The sequence of this TCR beta chain was determined in a study of blood T cell repertoires in COVID-19. Across the study: Acute and convalescent COVID-19 samples came from the United States, Italy and Spain.

Seattle participants joined during active infection and were tracked over time. Trimming left V 1 base short and J 4 bases short, with 12 bases between. The CDR3 runs 15 residues. Germline V gives CDR1 SGHRS, CDR2 YFSETQ. In the original workflow: Estimation of nucleated cell counts relied on the amplification of reference gene primers. Repertoires were generated with immunoSEQ multiplex PCR, while TCRdb's copy carries only in-frame clones and drops some. V, J and clone size derive from that table, while D and trimming were established from the DNA sequence. The sample has 200,000 to 250,000 clones, around 86% seen once; the top ten hold roughly 5.1%.

The receptor comes from a woman between 65 and 79 years old with COVID-19, enrolled during active disease. Sequenced sample: peripheral blood. The chain has TRBV5-1 and TRBJ1-3; D not resolved. The CDR3 reads CASSLTDYQGNTIYF. The DNA of the CDR3 is TGCGCCAGCAGCTTGACGGACTATCAAGGAAACACCATATATTTT.